This T cell receptor beta chain appears in the sequencing data of a study of T cell responses to AZD1222 COVID-19 vaccine. Study results and caveats: Baseline seropositives among AZD1222 recipients totaled only 5 to 7. Reportedly, close to half of spike-specific TCRs are directed against unmutated variant regions. The donor cohort was predominantly white British with a female majority, and clonal diversity may have been underestimated.

In germline, CDR1 is DFQATT, CDR2 SNEGSKA (reference sequence). V was clipped by 3 bases and J by 5 bases, with 8 bases between them. The CDR3 has 11 amino acids. On this clone: Its antigen is currently unknown.

Using immunoSEQ multiplex PCR, the repertoire was profiled, and TCRdb retains in-frame clones only, with some absent. The data hold more than 50,000 clones, with 84% observed a single time. The chain employs TRBV20-1 and TRBJ2-7; D gene unclear. This clonotype originated in an adult in good health. This specimen was peripheral blood, taken on day 0 of AZD1222 vaccination. For the CDR3, the DNA is TGCAGTGCTAGGAGGAGAAACGAGCAGTACTTC. Protein: CSARRRNEQYF.